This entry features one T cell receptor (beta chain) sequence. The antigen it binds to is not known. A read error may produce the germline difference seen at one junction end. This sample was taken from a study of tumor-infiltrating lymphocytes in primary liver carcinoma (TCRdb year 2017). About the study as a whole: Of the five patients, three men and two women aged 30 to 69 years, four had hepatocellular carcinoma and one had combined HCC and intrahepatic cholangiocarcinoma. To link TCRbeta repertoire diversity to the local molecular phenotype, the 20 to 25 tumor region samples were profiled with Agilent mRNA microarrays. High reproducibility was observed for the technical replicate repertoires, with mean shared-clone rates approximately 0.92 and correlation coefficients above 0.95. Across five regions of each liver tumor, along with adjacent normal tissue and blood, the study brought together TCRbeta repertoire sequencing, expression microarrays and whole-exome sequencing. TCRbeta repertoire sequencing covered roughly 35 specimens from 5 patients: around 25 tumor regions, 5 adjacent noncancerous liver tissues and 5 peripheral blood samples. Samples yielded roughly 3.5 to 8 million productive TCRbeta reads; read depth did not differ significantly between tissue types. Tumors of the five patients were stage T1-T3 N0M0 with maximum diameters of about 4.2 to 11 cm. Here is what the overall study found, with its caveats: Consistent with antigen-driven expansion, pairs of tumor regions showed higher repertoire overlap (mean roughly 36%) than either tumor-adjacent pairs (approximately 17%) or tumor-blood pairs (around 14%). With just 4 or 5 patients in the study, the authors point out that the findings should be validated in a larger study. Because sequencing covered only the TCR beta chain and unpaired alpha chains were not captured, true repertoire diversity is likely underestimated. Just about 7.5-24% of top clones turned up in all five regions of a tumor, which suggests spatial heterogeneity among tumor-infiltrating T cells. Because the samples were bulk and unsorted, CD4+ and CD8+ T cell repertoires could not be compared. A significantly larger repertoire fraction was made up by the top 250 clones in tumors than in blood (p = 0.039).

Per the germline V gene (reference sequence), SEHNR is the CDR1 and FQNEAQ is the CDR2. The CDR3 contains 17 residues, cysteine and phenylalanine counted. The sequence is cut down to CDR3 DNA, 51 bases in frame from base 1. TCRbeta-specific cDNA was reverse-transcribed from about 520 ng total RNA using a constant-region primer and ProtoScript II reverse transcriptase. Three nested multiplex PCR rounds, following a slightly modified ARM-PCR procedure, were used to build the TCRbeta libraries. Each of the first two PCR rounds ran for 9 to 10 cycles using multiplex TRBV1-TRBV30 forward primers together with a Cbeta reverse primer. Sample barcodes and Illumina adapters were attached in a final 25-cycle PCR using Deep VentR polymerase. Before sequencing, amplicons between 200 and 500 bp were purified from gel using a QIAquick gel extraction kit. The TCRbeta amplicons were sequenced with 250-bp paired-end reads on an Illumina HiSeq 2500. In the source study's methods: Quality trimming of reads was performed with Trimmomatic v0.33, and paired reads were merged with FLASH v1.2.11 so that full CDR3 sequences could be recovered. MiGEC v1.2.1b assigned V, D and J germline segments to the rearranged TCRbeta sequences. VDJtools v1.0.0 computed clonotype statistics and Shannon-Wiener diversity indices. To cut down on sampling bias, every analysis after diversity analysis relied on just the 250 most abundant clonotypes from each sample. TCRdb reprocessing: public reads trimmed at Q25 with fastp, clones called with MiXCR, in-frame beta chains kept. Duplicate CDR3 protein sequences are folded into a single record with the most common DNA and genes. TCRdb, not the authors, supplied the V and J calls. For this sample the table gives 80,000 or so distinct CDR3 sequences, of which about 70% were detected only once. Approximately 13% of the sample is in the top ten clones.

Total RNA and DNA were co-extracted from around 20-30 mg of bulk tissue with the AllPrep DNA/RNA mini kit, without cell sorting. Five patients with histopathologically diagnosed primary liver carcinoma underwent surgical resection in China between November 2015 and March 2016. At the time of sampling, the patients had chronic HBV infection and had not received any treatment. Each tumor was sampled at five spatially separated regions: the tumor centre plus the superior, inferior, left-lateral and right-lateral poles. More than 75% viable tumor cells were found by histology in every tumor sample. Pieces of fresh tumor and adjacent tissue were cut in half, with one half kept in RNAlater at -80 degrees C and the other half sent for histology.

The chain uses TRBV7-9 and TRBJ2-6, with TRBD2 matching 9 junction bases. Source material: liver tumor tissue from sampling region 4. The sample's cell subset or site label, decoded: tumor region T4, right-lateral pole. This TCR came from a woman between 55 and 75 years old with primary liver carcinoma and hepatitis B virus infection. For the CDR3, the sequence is CASTLLAGYSGANVQTF. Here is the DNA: TGTGCCAGCACCTTACTAGCGGGTTACTCTGGGGCCAACGTCCAGACTTTC.